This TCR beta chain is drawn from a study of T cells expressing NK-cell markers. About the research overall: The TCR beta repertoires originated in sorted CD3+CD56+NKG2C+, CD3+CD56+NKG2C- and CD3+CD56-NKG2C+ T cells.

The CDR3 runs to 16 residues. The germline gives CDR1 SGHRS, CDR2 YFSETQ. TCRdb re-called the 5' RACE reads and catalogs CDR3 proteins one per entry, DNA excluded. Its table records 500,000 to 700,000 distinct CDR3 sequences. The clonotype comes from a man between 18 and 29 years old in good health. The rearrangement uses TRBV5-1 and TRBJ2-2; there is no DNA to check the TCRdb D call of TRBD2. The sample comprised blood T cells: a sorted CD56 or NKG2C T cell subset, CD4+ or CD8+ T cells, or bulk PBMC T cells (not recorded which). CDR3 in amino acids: CASSSLLAGDPGELFF.